Listed here is a single TCR beta chain. What it binds is not known. The data stem from a study of CXCR3-negative and CXCR3-positive naive CD8 T cells. Study-level points and caveats: Diversity was high in both naive subsets and much lower in memory cells. Comparison of naive subsets found surface CD5 to be comparable, and TCR strength was inferred on the basis of TRB CDR3 properties. Naive cells that were CXCR3-positive had more hydrophobic TRB CDR3s (compared with CXCR3-negative naive cells).

There are 12 residues in the CDR3. Per germline, CDR1 WSHSY and CDR2 SAAADI. Naive CD8+ T cells were CD45RO-CCR7+CD27+CD95-. The TRB libraries of cDNA were built by UMI-labeled 5' RACE. TCRdb reanalyzed the 5' RACE reads and collapses them to one entry per CDR3 protein, without DNA. The sample data list 100,000 to 150,000 distinct CDR3 sequences. This chain links TRBV10-2 with TRBJ2-1. This TCR was recovered from a human donor in good health. Some clones in this sample may be carry-over from other donors' samples. Sample: naive CXCR3- CD8+ T cells from blood. Subset: CD45RO-CCR7+CD27+CD95- naive CD8+ T cells lacking CXCR3 (TNR3-). CDR3 sequence reads: CASTPSYNEQFF.